At least ten counts were recorded for the clone carrying this TCR beta chain. A TCRbeta library incorporating unique molecular identifiers was prepared. TCRdb used MiXCR to reprocess the PCR reads, holding one entry per CDR3 protein. The sample lists 170,000 or so distinct CDR3 sequences; less than 8% were seen once. This sample is drawn from a study of T-cell reconstitution after alpha-beta-depleted transplantation in children. The CDR3 spans 12 residues. CDR1 is SQVTM, CDR2 ANQGSEA, per germline. V lost 1 base and J 4 bases, leaving 7 bases between the germline ends. This sequence was found in a human donor who donated a stem cell graft to a child with Wiskott-Aldrich syndrome. This sample comprised PBMCs from the stem cell graft donor, obtained from the stem cell graft. The rearrangement links TRBV29-1 to TRBJ1-2, with a possible D match to TRBD1 (6 bases). The CDR3 DNA is TGCAGCGTTGAAGGAGGGGGCTATGGCTACACCTTC. It encodes CSVEGGGYGYTF.